At least ten counts were recorded for the clone carrying this T cell receptor beta chain. Its antigen is not known. For TCR beta, libraries came from quantitative 5'-RACE with molecular barcodes. One entry per CDR3 protein results from TCRdb running MiXCR on the 5' RACE reads. The table shows some 17,000 distinct CDR3 sequences, with under 8.5% occurring only once. The data originate from a study of CD8 T cells in ankylosing spondylitis. Germline assignment: CDR1 MDHEN and CDR2 SYDVKM. Trimming removed 6 bases from V and 4 bases from J; junction bases left unmatched: 13. The CDR3 extends over 18 amino acids. Study outcomes and limitations: Disease-linked clones displayed a CD8+ phenotype and appeared relatively rarely in peripheral blood.

J is TRBJ2-3 and V is TRBV28; 13 bases match TRBD2. The receptor was isolated from a male donor with ankylosing spondylitis or in good health (not recorded which). The sequenced material came from blood. DNA of the CDR3: TGTGCCAGCAGCCCCCTGACTAGCGGGAGGATTCTCTCAGATACGCAGTATTTT. Its translation: CASSPLTSGRILSDTQYF. The full variable domain, rest sourced from reference TRBV28 and TRBJ2-3, is DVKVTQSSRYLVKRTGEKVFLECVQDMDHENMFWYRQDPGLGLRLIYFSYDVKMKEKGDIPEGYSVSREKKERFSLILESASTNQTSMYLCASSPLTSGRILSDTQYFGPGTRLTVL.